This is a list of T cell receptor beta chains from one sample in a study of cytomegalovirus exposure and HLA in healthy donors. Method: immunoSEQ multiplex PCR; TCRdb's copy keeps in-frame clones and lacks some. The table has about 120,000 clones, 65% seen once; the top ten hold roughly 10%. The sample comprised PBMCs. Every receptor here comes from a woman in her thirties or forties in good health and CMV-seropositive. Each CDR3 is given with its conserved first and last residue.

CASSLADSYGYTF,TRBJ1-2,TRBV7-2
CATSRVGGNEKLFF,TRBJ1-4,TRBV15
CASSYGRQVYEQYF,TRBJ2-7,TRBV6-5
CASAMQGAAMPETQYF,TRBJ2-5,TRBV18
CASSLFGVGTEAFF,TRBJ1-1,TRBV7-6
CASSPPPYNEQFF,TRBJ2-1,TRBV6-4
CASSVAAGGLNTEAFF,TRBJ1-1,TRBV9
CASSQEGSPRQAVDGYTF,TRBJ1-2,TRBV4-1
CSALFRGLSGANVLTF,TRBJ2-6,TRBV29-1
CASWGGGGLYNEQFF,TRBJ2-1,TRBV6-5
CASSEALAGGGEQYF,TRBJ2-7,TRBV2
CATSAAVAGELFF,TRBJ2-2,TRBV27
CSVGGGGAGNTIYF,TRBJ1-3,TRBV29-1
CAWSAWVWQGQASEKLFF,TRBJ1-4,TRBV30
CASSYSGANNEQFF,TRBJ2-1,TRBV6-5
CASSETPGQGIGYTF,TRBJ1-2,TRBV6-1
CASSVATGSAFF,TRBJ1-1,TRBV9
CASGLSIQGSGQFF,TRBJ2-1,TRBV12-5
CASSDIAGGTYNEQFF,TRBJ2-1,TRBV6-4
CASSPSASGLNEQYF,TRBJ2-7,TRBV18
CASSLGPGLAGGQPDTQYF,TRBJ2-3,TRBV7-2
CASSGSASGSYEQYF,.,TRBV5-4
CASSTRQGSYEQYF,.,TRBV28
CASSLTGGPNEQYF,TRBJ2-7,TRBV27
CASSQDVGSSYNEQFF,TRBJ2-1,TRBV4-3
CASSLIPSTGVSYNEQFF,TRBJ2-1,TRBV7-3
CASSENREGKLFF,TRBJ1-4,TRBV2
CASFDSGGTDTQYF,TRBJ2-3,TRBV13
CASSLLRNSKETQYF,TRBJ2-5,TRBV7-9
CASSQDPTAEGDGYTF,TRBJ1-2,TRBV4-2
CASSEGTRAYEQYF,TRBJ2-7,TRBV9
CASSQDYRGGSEQYF,TRBJ2-7,TRBV4-3
CASSSYRGKNTEAFF,TRBJ1-1,TRBV28
CASSQGVSGTGITDTQYF,TRBJ2-3,TRBV4-3
CASSLGLAERDAQYF,TRBJ2-3,TRBV7-9
CSAGLHNEQFF,TRBJ2-1,TRBV20-1
CASSPQEGRSYEQYF,TRBJ2-7,TRBV5-1
CASSPGRGALNTEAFF,TRBJ1-1,TRBV18
CASGPDQETQYF,TRBJ2-5,TRBV12-5
CASSDGTDNEQFF,TRBJ2-1,TRBV6-5
CASTAATSGSYEQYF,TRBJ2-7,TRBV2
CASGAGTGGYQPQHF,TRBJ1-5,TRBV27
CASSPNSGRASGELFF,TRBJ2-2,TRBV28
CASSQGLAYNEQFF,TRBJ2-1,TRBV5-1
CASSLFAKSYEQYF,TRBJ2-7,TRBV5-1
CATSRDLEVAHEQYF,TRBJ2-7,TRBV15
CASSVGAGRQETQYF,TRBJ2-5,TRBV9
CASSRDGLRPQHF,TRBJ1-5,TRBV7-6
CASNLSGRSTDTQYF,TRBJ2-3,TRBV5-1
CASSFRLDNYEQYF,.,TRBV5-1
CASSVATTVAGVETQYF,TRBJ2-5,TRBV9
CASSSMGGYTEAFF,TRBJ1-1,TRBV7-2
CASSVDEGSYNEQFF,TRBJ2-1,TRBV9
CASSSQGARGNEQFF,TRBJ2-1,TRBV5-4
CARSCPRKTGVLREYEQYF,TRBJ2-7,TRBV5-3
CASSSFSGTGRATNEKLFF,TRBJ1-4,TRBV9
CASSLLAGLGETQYF,TRBJ2-5,TRBV5-6
CGLAGVGDTQYF,TRBJ2-3,TRBV6-1